This is a list of T cell receptor beta chains from one sample in a study of blood T cell repertoires in COVID-19. Data came from immunoSEQ multiplex PCR; TCRdb stores just in-frame clones and leaves some out. The profile shows approximately 300,000 clones, about nine tenths of them singletons. What was sequenced was PBMCs or T cells enriched from blood (not recorded which). These receptors originate from a man in his sixties who had recovered from COVID-19. CDR3s include the opening cysteine and the closing phenylalanine or tryptophan. The D gene is left open where the match is weak. Rows give clone size only sometimes, using once, few, many, or a class for an expanded clone.

.	TRBV6-1	TRBJ1-4	.	CASSDGWGGEKLFF	TGTGCCAGCAGTGATGGCTGGGGGGGTGAAAAACTGTTTTTT
.	TRBV7-3	TRBJ2-1	TRBD1	CASSLNPGQGVGEQFF	TGTGCCAGCAGCCTAAACCCAGGGCAGGGGGTGGGTGAGCAGTTCTTC
once	TRBV5-1	TRBJ1-1	.	CASSPVMNTEAFF	TGCGCCAGCAGCCCAGTTATGAACACTGAAGCTTTCTTT
.	TRBV21-1	TRBJ2-5	.	CASSISQETQYF	TGTGCCAGCAGCATTTCTCAAGAGACCCAGTACTTC
.	TRBV6-2/TRBV6-3	TRBJ2-7	TRBD2	CASSYPHSGNFYEQYF	TGTGCCAGCAGTTACCCCCATAGCGGGAATTTCTACGAGCAGTACTTC
.	TRBV7-2	TRBJ2-1	TRBD2	CASSSYLAGVGDEQFF	TGTGCCAGCAGCTCATATCTAGCGGGAGTCGGCGATGAGCAGTTCTTC
.	TRBV19	TRBJ2-1	.	CASTSRDNEQFF	TGTGCTTCGACTAGTAGGGACAATGAGCAGTTCTTC
.	TRBV10-3	TRBJ1-1	.	CATGGRGQTMNTEAFF	TGTGCCACCGGAGGAAGAGGACAGACGATGAACACTGAAGCTTTCTTT
.	TRBV30	TRBJ1-2	.	CAWSVGWADGYTF	TGTGCCTGGAGTGTTGGCTGGGCAGATGGCTACACCTTC
.	TRBV27	TRBJ2-1	.	CASSLKGWDSYNEQFF	TGTGCCAGCAGTTTGAAGGGGTGGGACTCCTACAATGAGCAGTTCTTC
.	TRBV7-3	TRBJ2-2	.	CASSTPRAGGTGELFF	TGTGCCAGCAGCACCCCACGGGCCGGGGGCACCGGGGAGCTGTTTTTT
.	TRBV25-1	TRBJ1-1	TRBD1	CASKGQGSTEAFF	TGTGCCAGCAAGGGACAGGGGAGCACTGAAGCTTTCTTT
.	TRBV5-6	TRBJ1-2	.	CASSLAATGAFF	TGTGCCAGCAGCTTGGCCGCAACAGGCGCTTTCTTC
.	TRBV7-9	TRBJ2-2	TRBD1	CASSLDRAGTGELFF	TGTGCCAGCAGCCTGGACAGGGCGGGCACCGGGGAGCTGTTTTTT
.	TRBV7-2	TRBJ1-3	TRBD1	CASSSQGSGNTIYF	TGTGCCAGCAGCTCACAGGGGTCCGGAAACACCATATATTTT
.	TRBV4-3	TRBJ2-1	.	CASSQVADRSYNEQFF	TGCGCCAGCAGCCAAGTAGCCGATCGGTCCTACAATGAGCAGTTCTTC
.	TRBV21-1	TRBJ2-3	.	CASSKAGLAVWNTQYF	TGTGCCAGCAGCAAAGCTGGACTAGCGGTCTGGAATACGCAGTATTTT
.	TRBV15	TRBJ1-1	.	CATSRGRGNTEAFF	TGTGCCACCAGCAGAGGGCGAGGGAACACTGAAGCTTTCTTT
.	TRBV6-5	TRBJ2-7	.	CASRQDSPPYEQYF	TGTGCCAGCAGACAGGACAGCCCGCCCTACGAGCAGTACTTC
.	TRBV7-3	TRBJ2-7	TRBD2	CASSLISGDYEQYF	TGTGCCAGCAGCTTGATCAGCGGGGACTACGAGCAGTACTTC
.	TRBV4-1	TRBJ2-3	.	CASSQWSGKIDTQYF	TGCGCCAGCAGCCAATGGTCAGGGAAGATAGATACGCAGTATTTT
.	TRBV7-2	TRBJ2-7	.	CASSSPGTFSYEQYF	TGTGCCAGCAGCTCCCCCGGGACTTTCTCCTACGAGCAGTACTTC
.	TRBV30	TRBJ2-2	.	CAWSVRGYTGELFF	TGTGCCTGGAGTGTACGCGGGTACACCGGGGAGCTGTTTTTT
.	TRBV11-1	TRBJ2-3	.	CASSAVGVWSTDTQYF	TGTGCCAGCAGCGCAGTAGGAGTCTGGTCGACAGATACGCAGTATTTT
.	TRBV7-3	TRBJ1-2	TRBD1	CASSRDILGQGEDGYTF	TGTGCCAGCAGCCGTGATATCTTGGGACAGGGGGAGGATGGCTACACCTTC
few	TRBV5-1	TRBJ1-3	.	CASSLGGSGNTIYF	TGCGCCAGCAGCTTGGGAGGGTCTGGAAACACCATATATTTT
.	TRBV11-1	TRBJ2-1	TRBD2	CASSPTDGRSYNEQFF	TGTGCCAGCAGCCCCACCGACGGGAGGTCCTACAATGAGCAGTTCTTC
.	TRBV11-3	TRBJ2-2	.	CASSLVRGGELFF	TGTGCCAGCAGCTTAGTACGGGGTGGGGAGCTGTTTTTT
.	TRBV2	TRBJ2-6	.	CASRGSGSGANVLTF	TGTGCCAGCAGGGGGAGTGGATCTGGGGCCAACGTCCTGACTTTC
.	TRBV6-6	TRBJ2-3	TRBD2	CASSLGTSGTDTQYF	TGTGCCAGCAGCCTCGGGACTAGCGGGACAGATACGCAGTATTTT
.	TRBV2	TRBJ1-4	TRBD1	CASRGTGGTNEKLFF	TGTGCCAGCAGGGGTACAGGGGGGACTAATGAAAAACTGTTTTTT
.	TRBV25-1	TRBJ2-3	.	CASSVGGDGTDTQYF	TGTGCCAGTTCCGTCGGCGGGGACGGCACAGATACGCAGTATTTT
.	TRBV7-2	TRBJ1-2	.	CASSSPGVRGYTF	TGTGCCAGCAGCTCTCCAGGGGTGCGCGGCTACACCTTC
.	TRBV28	TRBJ2-7	.	CASRESGSHSYEQYF	TGTGCCAGCAGAGAGAGCGGGTCCCACTCCTACGAGCAGTACTTC
few	TRBV3-1/TRBV3-2	TRBJ2-7	.	CASSQARREQYF	TGTGCCAGCAGCCAGGCTAGGCGAGAGCAGTACTTC
.	TRBV18	TRBJ1-5	.	CASSESGSNQPQHF	TGTGCCAGCTCCGAATCGGGGAGCAATCAGCCCCAGCATTTT
.	TRBV30	TRBJ1-2	.	CAWSVRDSYGYTF	TGTGCCTGGAGTGTAAGAGACAGCTATGGCTACACCTTC
.	TRBV28	TRBJ2-1	.	CASRSSGSGLNEQFF	TGTGCCAGCAGGAGTAGTGGGAGTGGGCTCAATGAGCAGTTCTTC
once	TRBV28	TRBJ1-5	.	CASSPTTANQPQHF	TGTGCCAGCAGCCCTACTACCGCGAATCAGCCCCAGCATTTT
.	TRBV11-2	TRBJ2-7	.	CASSLSGVSSYEQYF	TGTGCCAGCAGCCTTTCCGGGGTTAGCTCCTACGAGCAGTACTTC